The TCR beta chain described here comes from a study of beta chain features in type 1 diabetes. General study points: Researchers report that Type 1 diabetes patients had moderately but significantly shorter TCRB CDR3s across all four CD4+ subsets.

As concerns this clone: The antigen remains undetermined.

The entirety of the isolated RNA underwent reverse transcription, so expressed TCRB transcripts were sequenced. Measured with immunoSEQ multiplex PCR; TCRdb has only the in-frame clones, and not every one. The sample consists of about 700,000 clones, roughly 13% of them appearing once. V shed 4 bases and J shed 3 bases, with 12 bases lying between them. Germline CDR1 and CDR2: KGHSH and LQKENI. CDR3 length: 14 residues. The receptor was derived from a man younger than 35 with type 1 diabetes. The rearrangement links TRBV18 to TRBJ2-5; a weak D match, TRBD1 (7 bases). Sample: naive CD4+ T cells from blood. This CDR3 is CASSRLRGEETQYF. The CDR3 DNA reads as TGTGCCAGCTCACGACTCAGGGGGGAAGAGACCCAGTACTTC.